This T cell receptor (beta chain) was identified during a study of blood T cell repertoires in COVID-19. Study information: PBMCs, B-cell-depleted T cells, or T cells were the source of the cDNA or gDNA that made up the material.

TCRdb keeps only in-frame clones here, not all; method: immunoSEQ multiplex PCR. The table has over 140,000 clones, almost 80% seen once. Participant reports of clinical history set cohort assignment. The germline V gene encodes CDR1 LGHDT and CDR2 YNNKEL (reference sequence). With 2 bases removed from V and 1 base from J, the gap between germline ends came to 6 bases. CDR3 length equals 14 residues. The origin of this receptor is a woman aged 45-65 years who had recovered from COVID-19. This sequence joins TRBV3-1 (or the pseudogene TRBV3-2) and TRBJ1-3; D may be TRBD1 (5 bases). Sequencing was done on a sample of PBMCs or T cells enriched from blood (not recorded which). The CDR3 loop is CASSQQGSGNTIYF. The CDR3 DNA follows: TGTGCCAGCAGCCAACAGGGATCTGGAAACACCATATATTTT.